The sequence of this T cell receptor beta chain was determined in a study of shared clonotypes between healthy human individuals. On this clone: Antigen unknown.

Caucasian adults residing in Nashville, Tennessee made up all the donors. Every subset had its genomic DNA shared out evenly among several immunoSEQ plates. TCRdb keeps only in-frame clones here, not all; method: immunoSEQ multiplex PCR. The sample yields about a million clones, around 74% seen once. This CDR3 region has 14 residues. V gave up 10 bases and J gave up 3 bases; unmatched junction bases: 11. Germline assignment: CDR1 MNHNS and CDR2 SASEGT. Overall study results and limits: Around 4.7% was the fraction of naive CD4 clonotypes found shared across four donors.

Sequencing used memory CD4+ T cells sorted from blood. Subset indicated: CD45RA-negative fraction. The receptor was isolated from a man aged 18 to 30 in good health. V gene TRBV6-1 combines with J gene TRBJ1-1; 7 nucleotides match TRBD1. The CDR3 DNA follows: TGTGCCATCCTGACAGGGAGGAGGGACACTGAAGCTTTCTTT. Protein sequence: CAILTGRRDTEAFF.